The 29 T cell receptor beta chains below come from one sample, sequenced in a study of T cell responses to AZD1222 COVID-19 vaccine. The protocol was immunoSEQ multiplex PCR, while the TCRdb copy is restricted to in-frame clones and leaves out a portion. The table lists roughly 110,000 clones, roughly 80% of them singletons. The specimen was peripheral blood, collected on day 0 of AZD1222 vaccination. The receptors come from an adult in good health.

The chain links TRBV4-1 to TRBJ1-4, with 7 bases that match TRBD1. The germline gives CDR1 MGHRA, CDR2 YSYEKL. This CDR3 region has 16 residues. J gave up 4 bases and V 0 bases, and 5 bases lay outside the gene matches. The CDR3 sequence is CASSQDTGTVNEKLFF. The DNA for the CDR3 is TGCGCCAGCAGCCAAGATACCGGGACAGTTAATGAAAAACTGTTTTTT.

The chain joins TRBV28 to TRBJ2-1; D perhaps matches TRBD2 (6 bases). V shed 6 bases and J shed 10 bases, with 13 bases lying between them. Per the germline V gene, CDR1 is MDHEN and CDR2 is SYDVKM. The CDR3 contains 12 residues. The CDR3 protein is CASSSSEREQFF. Written as DNA, the CDR3 is TGTGCCAGCAGCTCTAGCGAGAGGGAGCAGTTCTTC.

Here the CDR3 DNA reads TGTGCCAGCAGCTTAGCCTCTAGGGCTAGCGGGATGGATACGCAGTATTTT. This encodes CASSLASRASGMDTQYF. The V call is TRBV7-2, the J call TRBJ2-3, with TRBD2 matching over 9 bases. V dropped 0 bases and J dropped 6; count of bases not matched to a gene: 10. The germline V gene has CDR1 SGHTA and CDR2 FQGNSA. The CDR3 covers 17 residues.

This rearrangement joins TRBV5-1 to TRBJ2-1; 7 bases are a match to TRBD1. Per the germline V gene, CDR1 is SGHRS and CDR2 is YFSETQ. The CDR3 extends over 15 amino acids. After removal of 4 bases from V and 0 bases from J, the junction contained 4 bases not matched to a gene. The CDR3: CASSGGQSSYNEQFF. CDR3 bases: TGCGCCAGCAGCGGGGGACAGAGCTCCTACAATGAGCAGTTCTTC.

This chain connects TRBV19 to TRBJ2-3; D is unresolved. V was cut by 4 bases and J by 5 bases, with 7 bases left in between. This CDR3 has 12 residues. Germline V gives CDR1 LNHDA, CDR2 SQIVND (reference sequence). Written as DNA, the CDR3 is TGTGCCAGTAGTACTATTGGAGATACGCAGTATTTT. Residues: CASSTIGDTQYF.

The chain has TRBV6-5 and TRBJ2-7; 14 bases are shared with TRBD2. The V gene end was trimmed by 6 bases and the J gene end by 6 bases; junction bases not matched to a gene: 4. The CDR3 is 14 amino acids. Germline assignment: CDR1 MNHEY and CDR2 SVGAGI. CDR3: CASRGLAGAPEQYF. CDR3 coding DNA: TGTGCCAGCAGGGGACTAGCGGGAGCCCCCGAGCAGTACTTC.

The rearrangement uses TRBV6-1 and TRBJ1-6, with D perhaps TRBD1 (5 bases). CDR3 size: 15 residues. CDR1 and CDR2 (germline): MNHNS, SASEGT. Between the trimmed V and J ends, which lost 1 base and 11 bases, there was a span of 15 bases. The CDR3 DNA reads as TGTGCCAGCAGTGAAGAAGGTTCCGCCAGGGCACCCCTCCACTTT. This codes for CASSEEGSARAPLHF.

This clone was found a few times. This sequence joins TRBV4-2 and TRBJ1-5; the D gene is possibly TRBD1 (6 bases). The CDR3 consists of 17 residues. Germline V gives CDR1 LGHNA, CDR2 YNFKEQ. V was shortened by 4 bases and J by 6 bases, with 22 bases between the two germline ends. The CDR3 DNA reads as TGTGCCAGCAGCCCCTGGGCGGGGGGGGGCCAGGGTCAGCCCCAGCATTTT. Its protein product is CASSPWAGGGQGQPQHF.

The CDR3 DNA is TGTGCCAGCAGCTCCCGGACTAGCGGGGGGGAAGGTCTGTTTTCCGAGCAGTACTTC. This codes for CASSSRTSGGEGLFSEQYF. V and J are TRBV7-9 and TRBJ2-7; 15 bases are a match to TRBD2. Germline V gene sequence: CDR1 SEHNR, CDR2 FQNEAQ (reference sequence). V shed 4 bases, J shed 6 bases, and the junction held 16 bases outside the gene matches. The CDR3 covers 19 residues.

The chain uses TRBV19 and TRBJ2-5, with D unclear. The V end was cut by 8 bases, the J end by 5 bases, with 15 bases between. The CDR3 sequence is 13 residues long. In germline, CDR1 is LNHDA, CDR2 SQIVND (reference sequence). CDR3 protein: CASRPVNFETQYF. CDR3 bases: TGTGCCAGTCGCCCCGTTAATTTCGAGACCCAGTACTTC. Based on the CDR3 plus reference TRBV19 and TRBJ2-5, the full variable domain is DGGITQSPKYLFRKEGQNVTLSCEQNLNHDAMYWYRQDPGQGLRLIYYSQIVNDFQKGDIAEGYSVSREKKESFPLTVTSAQKNPTAFYLCASRPVNFETQYFGPGTRLLVL.

This sequence joins TRBV18 and TRBJ1-3; D uncertain. V was trimmed by 4 bases and J by 0 bases, leaving 7 bases between them. Germline CDR1 reads KGHSH; CDR2 reads LQKENI. The CDR3 covers 14 residues. CDR3 DNA: TGTGCCAGCTCACAAAAGAGCTCTGGAAACACCATATATTTT. It specifies CASSQKSSGNTIYF.

The rearrangement links TRBV5-1 to TRBJ2-7; 12 positions agree with TRBD1. Losses at the gene ends were 4 bases for V and 6 bases for J; bases not matched to a gene: 5. CDR1 and CDR2 (germline): SGHRS, YFSETQ. The CDR3 length is 14 residues. CDR3 sequence (DNA): TGCGCCAGCAGCACCGGGACAGGGGGCGGCGAGCAGTACTTC. Its protein is CASSTGTGGGEQYF.

The CDR3 nucleotides read TGTGCCAGCAGTGAGGTTAATTTGTATGGCTACACCTTC. Its translation: CASSEVNLYGYTF. This chain uses TRBV6-1 with TRBJ1-2; D unclear. Trimming left V 3 bases short and J 5 bases short, with 10 bases between. The CDR3 extends over 13 amino acids. CDR1 is MNHNS and CDR2 is SASEGT in the germline V gene.

The V and J genes are TRBV7-2 and TRBJ2-1; D is ambiguous. The CDR3 extends over 12 amino acids. The germline V and J ends were trimmed by 5 bases and 10 bases, with 12 bases remaining between them. CDR1 is SGHTA and CDR2 is FQGNSA in the germline V gene. This CDR3 reads CASSLTPTEQFF. CDR3 DNA sequence: TGTGCCAGCAGCCTTACCCCAACAGAGCAGTTCTTC.

The J gene is TRBJ2-7, the V gene TRBV7-6; possible D gene TRBD2, 6 bases. Between the trimmed V and J ends, which lost 3 bases and 5 bases, there was a span of 8 bases. This CDR3 spans 12 amino acids. Germline V gene data show CDR1 as SGHVS and CDR2 as FNYEAQ. The CDR3 loop is CASSLWGDEQYF. The DNA of the CDR3 is TGTGCCAGCAGCTTGTGGGGGGACGAGCAGTACTTC.

The chain joins TRBV11-3 to TRBJ1-3; tentative D call: TRBD1 (5 bases). Germline values: CDR1 SGHNT, CDR2 YENEEA. The V end was cut by 5 bases, the J end by 1 base, with 9 bases between. The CDR3 length is 14 residues. CDR3 in DNA: TGTGCCAGCAGCCCGGGGCCGTCTGGAAACACCATATATTTT. Its translation is CASSPGPSGNTIYF.

The V and J genes are TRBV19 and TRBJ1-1; D is perhaps TRBD1 (6 bases). The CDR3 is made up of 16 amino acids. Germline V gene data show CDR1 as LNHDA and CDR2 as SQIVND (reference sequence). V lost 5 bases and J 5 bases, leaving 21 bases between the germline ends. Here the CDR3 reads CASSATGSPKGTEAFF. The DNA of the CDR3 is TGTGCCAGTAGTGCGACAGGATCCCCTAAGGGAACTGAAGCTTTCTTT.

The chain combines TRBV7-3 with TRBJ2-1; 8 bases line up with TRBD2. Trimming removed 5 bases from V and 4 bases from J; junction bases left unmatched: 4. CDR3 length equals 14 residues. Germline lookup yields CDR1 SGHTA and CDR2 FQGTGA. The CDR3 DNA follows: TGTGCCAGCAGCGTTCGCGGGGGGTACAATGAGCAGTTCTTC. Translation: CASSVRGGYNEQFF.

In this sample, this clone turned up a few times. The chain links TRBV27 to TRBJ1-6; D not resolved. This CDR3 has 13 residues. Germline V gene sequence: CDR1 MNHEY, CDR2 SMNVEV (reference sequence). Between the trimmed V and J ends, which lost 5 bases and 9 bases, there was a span of 11 bases. This CDR3 reads CASSPPLSSPLHF. In DNA form, the CDR3 reads TGTGCCAGCAGTCCCCCCTTGAGTTCACCCCTCCACTTT.

The gene calls are TRBV7-9 and TRBJ1-2; D is ambiguous. Per the germline V gene, CDR1 is SEHNR and CDR2 is FQNEAQ (reference sequence). The V end was cut by 1 base, the J end by 8 bases, with 8 bases between. The CDR3 is 12 residues long. CDR3 sequence reads: CASSLEIGGYTF. CDR3 coding DNA: TGTGCCAGCAGCTTAGAGATAGGCGGCTACACCTTC.

This clone has more than one count but fewer than ten. The chain recombines TRBV5-4 with TRBJ1-6, with 9 nucleotides matching TRBD1. Germline V gene data show CDR1 as SGHNT and CDR2 as YYREEE (reference sequence). The CDR3 is 18 residues long. The V segment lost 0 bases and the J segment 6 bases; nucleotides outside the gene matches: 10. Here the CDR3 DNA reads TGTGCCAGCAGCTTGGAACAGGGGGCGCGTGGCCTTAATTCACCCCTCCACTTT. As protein: CASSLEQGARGLNSPLHF.

This chain connects TRBV6-5 to TRBJ2-5; 12 bases line up with TRBD2. CDR1 is MNHEY, CDR2 SVGAGI, per germline. There are 15 residues in the CDR3. The V and J ends lost 7 bases and 2 bases, in that order; junction bases with no gene match: 5. As DNA, the CDR3 is TGTGCCAGCAATTCAGGACTAGCGGGGCAAGAGACCCAGTACTTC. As protein: CASNSGLAGQETQYF.

CDR3 bases: TGTGCCAGCAGCCATCAGGGCAATACGCAGTATTTT. Translation gives CASSHQGNTQYF. This rearrangement joins TRBV3-1 (or the pseudogene TRBV3-2) to TRBJ2-3; perhaps TRBD1 as D (5 bases). The CDR3 totals 12 residues. The V end lost 3 bases, the J end lost 7 bases, and 8 bases lay between the germline ends. Germline CDR1 reads LGHDT; CDR2 reads YNNKEL (reference sequence).

The J gene is TRBJ2-6, the V gene TRBV28; TRBD2 might be the D (6 bases). The CDR3 consists of 15 residues. From germline, CDR1 is MDHEN and CDR2 SYDVKM. V was clipped by 3 bases and J by 2 bases, with 8 bases between them. The CDR3 loop reads CASSFGGAGANVLTF. The CDR3 DNA follows: TGTGCCAGCAGTTTTGGAGGGGCTGGGGCCAACGTCCTGACTTTC.

The chain links TRBV6-2 or TRBV6-3 to TRBJ1-3; TRBD1 might be the D (5 bases). The CDR3 runs to 15 residues. The V gene's germline CDR1 is MNHEY and CDR2 SVGEGT. V gave up 2 bases and J gave up 4 bases, with 12 bases separating them. The CDR3 DNA follows: TGTGCCAGCAGTTACGGGGGAAGCGGAGGAAACACCATATATTTT. Translated, it gives CASSYGGSGGNTIYF.

J is TRBJ1-2 and V is TRBV5-6; TRBD1 agrees at 7 bases. V lost 4 bases and J lost 4; bases outside the gene matches: 1. The CDR3 runs 12 residues. Germline V gives CDR1 SGHDT, CDR2 YYEEEE. CDR3 loop: CASSGTVYGYTF. The CDR3 DNA reads TGTGCCAGCAGCGGGACAGTCTATGGCTACACCTTC.

This clone was seen just once. The V and J genes are TRBV6-2 or TRBV6-3 and TRBJ1-5; D unresolved. This CDR3 is built from 14 residues. CDR1 is MNHEY, CDR2 SVGEGT, per germline. V was trimmed by 3 bases and J by 7 bases, leaving 13 bases between them. Here the CDR3 reads CASSYNGIGQPQHF. The CDR3 DNA sequence: TGTGCCAGCAGTTATAACGGAATCGGGCAGCCCCAGCATTTT.

The rearrangement joins TRBV3-1 (or the pseudogene TRBV3-2) to TRBJ1-5; 9 bases align to TRBD1. This CDR3 has 15 amino acids. V was pared by 3 bases and J by 7 bases, with 7 bases of the junction left unmatched. The germline V gene has CDR1 LGHDT and CDR2 YNNKEL (reference sequence). The CDR3 sequence: CASSQSGQGRQPQHF. DNA of the CDR3: TGTGCCAGCAGCCAGTCCGGACAGGGGAGACAGCCCCAGCATTTT.

Written as DNA, the CDR3 is TGCAGTGCTAGACAGCCCTACGAGCAGTACTTC. This encodes CSARQPYEQYF. The gene calls are TRBV20-1 and TRBJ2-7, with D uncertain. The length of the CDR3 is 11 residues. The V and J ends lost 2 bases and 2 bases respectively, with 4 bases between them. CDR1 is DFQATT, CDR2 SNEGSKA, per germline (reference sequence).